One sample yielded the 8 T cell receptor beta chains listed below, sequenced in a study of blood T cells in healthy people across ages. Combining a sample-barcoded 5' primer with a J-beta primer mix, a second PCR ran for 7 to 11 cycles. TCRdb passed the 5' RACE reads through MiXCR, listing each CDR3 protein once. Of 650,000 to 900,000 distinct CDR3 sequences listed, about 62% are singletons. Sequenced sample: blood. These receptor sequences come from a man aged 25-40 years in good health.

The chain has TRBV12-3 or TRBV12-4 and TRBJ1-2, with D possibly TRBD1 on 5 matching bases. V was trimmed by 0 bases and J by 6 bases, leaving 11 bases between them. The CDR3 length is 14 residues. The CDR3 loop is CASSLAPGAHGYTF. CDR3 sequence (DNA): TGTGCCAGCAGTTTAGCCCCTGGGGCTCATGGCTACACCTTC.

The J gene is TRBJ1-5, the V gene TRBV20-1; D may be TRBD1 (6 bases). Germline CDR1 is DFQATT and CDR2 is SNEGSKA (reference sequence). This CDR3 is 16 amino acids long. Deletions cut 4 bases from V and 0 bases from J, with 16 bases between. The CDR3 DNA follows: TGCAGTGCTATAACCTACAGGGCCCTTAGCAATCAGCCCCAGCATTTT. It specifies CSAITYRALSNQPQHF.

The chain has TRBV7-9 and TRBJ2-1, with D possibly matching TRBD1 (6 bases). V was clipped by 7 bases and J by 8 bases, with 15 bases between them. In germline, CDR1 is SEHNR, CDR2 FQNEAQ (reference sequence). The CDR3 spans 13 residues. The CDR3 protein is CASNPQGRDEQFF. CDR3 sequence (DNA): TGTGCCAGCAACCCACAGGGTAGGGATGAGCAGTTCTTC. Full variable domain (outside the CDR3, taken from reference TRBV7-9 and TRBJ2-1): DTGVSQNPRHKITKRGQNVTFRCDPISEHNRLYWYRQTLGQGPEFLTYFQNEAQLEKSRLLSDRFSAERPKGSFSTLEIQRTEQGDSAMYLCASNPQGRDEQFFGPGTRLTVL.

The rearrangement links TRBV7-9 to TRBJ1-5, with 7 bases aligning to TRBD1. V lost 2 bases, J lost 4 bases, and 5 bases stayed unmatched. There are 15 residues in the CDR3. Germline-derived CDR1 and CDR2 are SEHNR and FQNEAQ (reference sequence). This CDR3 is CASSLSGTVNQPQHF. The CDR3, as DNA: TGTGCCAGCAGCTTATCAGGGACAGTGAATCAGCCCCAGCATTTT.

This clonotype was observed a handful of times. V gene TRBV20-1 combines with J gene TRBJ2-1; 8 nucleotides line up with TRBD1. With 2 bases clipped from V and 1 base from J, the junction kept 16 bases outside the gene matches. Germline values: CDR1 DFQATT, CDR2 SNEGSKA (reference sequence). The CDR3 is 19 amino acids. CDR3 protein: CSARQRKRGQVLSYNEQFF. The CDR3 DNA reads as TGCAGTGCTAGACAGAGGAAAAGGGGACAGGTTCTTTCCTACAATGAGCAGTTCTTC.

The chain couples TRBV30 to TRBJ2-3; maybe TRBD2 (5 bases). The V gene's germline CDR1 is GTSNPN and CDR2 SVGIG (reference sequence). V was shortened by 3 bases and J by 0 bases, with 13 bases between the two germline ends. There are 15 residues in the CDR3. For the CDR3, the DNA is TGTGCCTGGAGCCGGACTGCTGCCAGCACAGATACGCAGTATTTT. As protein: CAWSRTAASTDTQYF.

This rearrangement joins TRBV29-1 to TRBJ2-7, with 10 positions matching TRBD2. Germline values: CDR1 SQVTM, CDR2 ANQGSEA. After removal of 7 bases from V and 1 base from J, the junction contained 13 bases not matched to a gene. The CDR3 totals 16 residues. CDR3 nucleotides: TGCAGCGGTAGGGGATTTGGGACTAGCGATTCCTACGAGCAGTACTTC. It translates to CSGRGFGTSDSYEQYF.

The chain uses TRBV6-2 or TRBV6-3 and TRBJ2-1; 9 positions agree with TRBD2. Unmatched junction bases numbered 3, after V lost 0 bases and J lost 3 bases. The CDR3 is made up of 16 amino acids. Per the germline V gene, CDR1 is MNHEY and CDR2 is SVGEGT. CDR3 sequence reads: CASSYSLAGYYNEQFF. CDR3 bases: TGTGCCAGCAGTTACTCTCTAGCGGGGTACTACAATGAGCAGTTCTTC.